A single TCR beta chain is shown here with its context. What it recognizes is unknown. The data were obtained in a study of blood T cells in healthy people across ages. Points from the study as a whole: A strong correlation between TCR beta diversity and naive T cell percentage was seen. More naive CD4+ cells and higher diversity were found in long-lived than in aged donors.

A second PCR of about 7 to 11 cycles used a sample-barcoded 5' primer and a J-beta primer mix. In TCRdb, the 5' RACE reads were re-called with MiXCR into one record per CDR3 protein. The table records approximately 1.5 million distinct CDR3 sequences, under 55% of them present only once. Germline V gene data show CDR1 as SGHTA and CDR2 as FQGNSA. With 3 bases clipped from V and 4 bases from J, the junction kept 5 bases outside the gene matches. The CDR3 consists of 15 residues. V and J are TRBV7-2 and TRBJ2-1; 8 bases are shared with TRBD1. The material sequenced was blood. The TCR comes from a woman younger than 35 in good health. The CDR3 DNA reads TGTGCCAGCAGCTTCGGCAGGGGGCGTTACAATGAGCAGTTCTTC. It encodes CASSFGRGRYNEQFF. The whole variable domain, remainder taken from reference TRBV7-2 and TRBJ2-1, is GAGVSQSPSNKVTEKGKDVELRCDPISGHTALYWYRQSLGQGLEFLIYFQGNSAPDKSGLPSDRFSAERTGGSVSTLTIQRTQQEDSAVYLCASSFGRGRYNEQFFGPGTRLTVL.